Listed below are T cell receptor beta chains from one sample, sequenced in a study of T cell responses to AZD1222 COVID-19 vaccine. Here immunoSEQ multiplex PCR was the method, and the copy in TCRdb shows in-frame clones only, minus some. The data hold over 150,000 clones, with around 85% observed a single time. The starting material was peripheral blood, obtained 28 days after the second AZD1222 dose. The receptors come from an adult who received the AZD1222 COVID-19 vaccine. Both conserved end residues are part of each CDR3. A D gene is named only where the DNA matches it firmly. The listing skips clone size in some rows; elsewhere it reads once, few, many or a size class.

clone size: .
V gene: TRBV10-3
D gene: .
J gene: TRBJ1-2
CDR3 DNA: TGTGCCATCAGTGAGTTTTCAGGGAGCGGCTACACCTTC
CDR3 protein: CAISEFSGSGYTF

clone size: .
V gene: TRBV14
D gene: TRBD1
J gene: TRBJ2-7
CDR3 DNA: TGTGCCAGCAGCCAAGACGGCGGGACAGGGGGCAACGAGCAGTACTTC
CDR3 protein: CASSQDGGTGGNEQYF

clone size: .
V gene: TRBV9
D gene: .
J gene: TRBJ2-2
CDR3 DNA: TGTGCCAGCAGCCCTCTAGGAGGTAGGACCGGGGAGCTGTTTTTT
CDR3 protein: CASSPLGGRTGELFF

clone size: few
V gene: TRBV9
D gene: TRBD1
J gene: TRBJ1-2
CDR3 DNA: TGTGCCAGCAGCGAGGGACAGGGGGGCGGCTACACCTTC
CDR3 protein: CASSEGQGGGYTF

clone size: .
V gene: TRBV5-5
D gene: .
J gene: TRBJ1-2
CDR3 DNA: TGTGCCAGCAGCTTTCAACCCAACTATGGCTACACCTTC
CDR3 protein: CASSFQPNYGYTF

clone size: .
V gene: TRBV7-2
D gene: TRBD1
J gene: TRBJ1-2
CDR3 DNA: TGTGCCAGCAGCTCGGTAGAACAGGGGGGCTATGGCTACACCTTC
CDR3 protein: CASSSVEQGGYGYTF

clone size: once
V gene: TRBV6-5
D gene: .
J gene: TRBJ2-7
CDR3 DNA: TGTGCCAGCAGTTCCCGGGGGTCCTACGAGCAGTACTTC
CDR3 protein: CASSSRGSYEQYF

clone size: .
V gene: TRBV9
D gene: TRBD2
J gene: TRBJ2-1
CDR3 DNA: TGTGCCAGCAGCCCCCGGACTAGCGGGGGGTACTACAATGAGCAGTTCTTC
CDR3 protein: CASSPRTSGGYYNEQFF

clone size: .
V gene: TRBV5-1
D gene: TRBD2
J gene: TRBJ2-1
CDR3 DNA: TGCGCCAGCAGCCCACCCCTAGCGGGGGAGACGAAGCAGTTCTTC
CDR3 protein: CASSPPLAGETKQFF

clone size: once
V gene: TRBV11-3
D gene: .
J gene: TRBJ2-1
CDR3 DNA: TGTGCCAGCAGCCTGACGTACAATGAGCAGTTCTTC
CDR3 protein: CASSLTYNEQFF

clone size: .
V gene: TRBV7-6
D gene: TRBD1
J gene: TRBJ1-6
CDR3 DNA: TGTGCCAGCAGCCCTGAGGGGGCCCGAGGAAGCTCCTATAATTCACCCCTCCACTTT
CDR3 protein: CASSPEGARGSSYNSPLHF

clone size: .
V gene: TRBV6-5
D gene: .
J gene: TRBJ1-2
CDR3 DNA: TGTGCCAGCAGTTCGTCAGGGGAAGGCTACACCTTC
CDR3 protein: CASSSSGEGYTF

clone size: .
V gene: TRBV5-1
D gene: TRBD1
J gene: TRBJ2-5
CDR3 DNA: TGCGCCAGCAGACAGGGGGGCCAAGAGACCCAGTACTTC
CDR3 protein: CASRQGGQETQYF

clone size: .
V gene: TRBV6-5
D gene: .
J gene: TRBJ1-1
CDR3 DNA: TGTGCCAGCAGTTACGTCGGGGGAGGGACTGAAGCTTTCTTT
CDR3 protein: CASSYVGGGTEAFF

clone size: once
V gene: TRBV2
D gene: .
J gene: TRBJ1-1
CDR3 DNA: TGTGCCAGCAGGCCTACCGGGGTTCAATCGACTGAAGCTTTCTTT
CDR3 protein: CASRPTGVQSTEAFF

clone size: .
V gene: TRBV3-1/TRBV3-2
D gene: .
J gene: TRBJ2-5
CDR3 DNA: TGTGCCAGCAGCCAAGTTCACACGACCCAGTACTTC
CDR3 protein: CASSQVHTTQYF

clone size: .
V gene: TRBV5-4
D gene: TRBD2
J gene: TRBJ2-3
CDR3 DNA: TGTGCCAGCAGCCGGCAGGTAGCGGGCGGGGCAGATACGCAGTATTTT
CDR3 protein: CASSRQVAGGADTQYF

clone size: .
V gene: TRBV7-9
D gene: TRBD2
J gene: TRBJ2-5
CDR3 DNA: TGTGCCAGCAGCCTAGGTCGGGGGGTAGGGGAGACCCAGTACTTC
CDR3 protein: CASSLGRGVGETQYF

clone size: .
V gene: TRBV7-9
D gene: .
J gene: TRBJ2-4
CDR3 DNA: TGTGCCAGCAGCCCCGCTGACAGAATAACCAAAAACATTCAGTACTTC
CDR3 protein: CASSPADRITKNIQYF

clone size: .
V gene: TRBV1
D gene: .
J gene: TRBJ1-4
CDR3 DNA: TGCACCAGCAGCCAAGATTTCGGCCAGTATAATGAAAAACTGTTTTTT
CDR3 protein: CTSSQDFGQYNEKLFF

clone size: .
V gene: TRBV4-1
D gene: TRBD1
J gene: TRBJ2-1
CDR3 DNA: TGCGCCAGCAGCCGCGGACAGGGGGGCAATGAGCAGTTCTTC
CDR3 protein: CASSRGQGGNEQFF

clone size: .
V gene: TRBV27
D gene: TRBD1
J gene: TRBJ1-2
CDR3 DNA: TGTGCCAGCAGTTTAGGGGGACAGAAATATGGCTACACCTTC
CDR3 protein: CASSLGGQKYGYTF

clone size: .
V gene: TRBV5-1
D gene: TRBD1
J gene: TRBJ2-1
CDR3 DNA: TGCGCCAGCAGCCCGGGACAGGGAACCTACAATGAGCAGTTCTTC
CDR3 protein: CASSPGQGTYNEQFF

clone size: .
V gene: TRBV4-1
D gene: .
J gene: TRBJ2-7
CDR3 DNA: TGTGCCAGCAGCCAAGCCTTTGAGGGGAGCTACGAGCAGTACTTC
CDR3 protein: CASSQAFEGSYEQYF

clone size: .
V gene: TRBV10-3
D gene: TRBD1
J gene: TRBJ1-6
CDR3 DNA: TGTGCCATCAGCCCAGGGGGAGGCTATAATTCACCCCTCCACTTT
CDR3 protein: CAISPGGGYNSPLHF

clone size: .
V gene: TRBV5-1
D gene: .
J gene: TRBJ2-1
CDR3 DNA: TGCGCCAGCAGCCCACGACTAGTTTCTTACAATGAGCAGTTCTTC
CDR3 protein: CASSPRLVSYNEQFF

clone size: .
V gene: TRBV6-5
D gene: .
J gene: TRBJ1-4
CDR3 DNA: TGTGCCAGCAGTAGAGGACGGGGAGGAAACGAAAAACTGTTTTTT
CDR3 protein: CASSRGRGGNEKLFF

clone size: .
V gene: TRBV7-2
D gene: TRBD1
J gene: TRBJ2-7
CDR3 DNA: TGTGCCAGCAGCAGCCGGGACAGCCTTACTTACGAGCAGTACTTC
CDR3 protein: CASSSRDSLTYEQYF

clone size: .
V gene: TRBV4-1
D gene: .
J gene: TRBJ1-2
CDR3 DNA: TGCGCCAGCAGCCTCACGACTCAGACAGCTAACTATGGCTACACCTTC
CDR3 protein: CASSLTTQTANYGYTF

clone size: few
V gene: TRBV5-1
D gene: .
J gene: TRBJ1-4
CDR3 DNA: TGCGCCAGCAGCTTGGGGGGCGTAGGGGAAAAACTGTTTTTT
CDR3 protein: CASSLGGVGEKLFF

clone size: .
V gene: TRBV6-5
D gene: TRBD2
J gene: TRBJ2-7
CDR3 DNA: TGTGCCAGCAGTTCCATGAGCGGGGGCGAGCAGTACTTC
CDR3 protein: CASSSMSGGEQYF

clone size: .
V gene: TRBV19
D gene: .
J gene: TRBJ1-5
CDR3 DNA: TGTGCCACCCAGGGTTATAGCAATCAGCCCCAGCATTTT
CDR3 protein: CATQGYSNQPQHF

clone size: .
V gene: TRBV5-8
D gene: TRBD1
J gene: TRBJ1-2
CDR3 DNA: TGTGCCAGCAGCCCGTGGACAGGGGGTAACTATGGCTACACCTTC
CDR3 protein: CASSPWTGGNYGYTF

clone size: few
V gene: TRBV5-1
D gene: .
J gene: TRBJ2-5
CDR3 DNA: TGCGCCAGCAGCTTGGCCCAAACAGGGTTGGCGGAGACCCAGTACTTC
CDR3 protein: CASSLAQTGLAETQYF

clone size: .
V gene: TRBV4-1
D gene: .
J gene: TRBJ1-2
CDR3 DNA: TGCGCCAGCAGCCACCCGCCGGCAAACTATGGCTACACCTTC
CDR3 protein: CASSHPPANYGYTF

clone size: .
V gene: TRBV6-1
D gene: TRBD1
J gene: TRBJ2-7
CDR3 DNA: TGTGCCAGCAGTGACGGGACAGGGGGCCACGAGCAGTACTTC
CDR3 protein: CASSDGTGGHEQYF

clone size: .
V gene: TRBV2
D gene: TRBD1
J gene: TRBJ1-5
CDR3 DNA: TGTGCCAGCAGTGAGGGGACAGGGCTTACCAATCAGCCCCAGCATTTT
CDR3 protein: CASSEGTGLTNQPQHF

clone size: .
V gene: TRBV5-8
D gene: .
J gene: TRBJ2-7
CDR3 DNA: TGTGCCAGCAGCTTGGGGGTAGCAGGGACCTACGAGCAGTACTTC
CDR3 protein: CASSLGVAGTYEQYF

clone size: .
V gene: TRBV5-6
D gene: .
J gene: TRBJ2-5
CDR3 DNA: TGTGCCAGCAGCTTGGTGCTACTCCGAACCCAGTACTTC
CDR3 protein: CASSLVLLRTQYF

clone size: .
V gene: TRBV5-1
D gene: .
J gene: TRBJ2-3
CDR3 DNA: TGCGCCAGCAGCTTTGAGGGCACAGATACGCAGTATTTT
CDR3 protein: CASSFEGTDTQYF

clone size: .
V gene: TRBV2
D gene: TRBD1
J gene: TRBJ2-3
CDR3 DNA: TGTGCCACCGGCCGCTCGACAGGGGGCAAAGATACGCAGTATTTT
CDR3 protein: CATGRSTGGKDTQYF

clone size: .
V gene: TRBV6-1
D gene: .
J gene: TRBJ1-2
CDR3 DNA: TGTGCCAGCAGTGAAGATACAGGGTACAACTATGGCTACACCTTC
CDR3 protein: CASSEDTGYNYGYTF